The rows below give T cell receptor beta chains drawn from one sample of a study of blood T cells in healthy people across ages. TCRdb reprocessed the 5' RACE reads with MiXCR, giving one entry per CDR3 protein. The sample has more than 800,000 distinct CDR3 sequences, 40% to 45% seen once. The source material was blood. All receptors come from an older woman in good health. Each CDR3 is given with its conserved first and last residue. Each record gives: J gene, D gene, clone size, V gene, CDR3 DNA, CDR3 protein. The D gene is left open where the match is weak. Size is stated for part of the rows, as once, few or many counts, or as a class when the clone is expanded.

TRBJ1-1	TRBD1	NA	TRBV11-2	TGTGCCAGCAGCGCATCACAGGGGATTGAAGCTTTCTTT	CASSASQGIEAFF
TRBJ2-3	TRBD2	few	TRBV29-1	TGCAGCGTTGAAGATCTAGCGGGAGGTACGCAGTATTTT	CSVEDLAGGTQYF
TRBJ2-6	NA	few	TRBV27	TGTGCCAGCAGTTTTTCTGGTCCGACTGGGGCCAACGTCCTGACTTTC	CASSFSGPTGANVLTF
TRBJ2-6	NA	NA	TRBV6-1	TGTGCCAGCAGTGTGGCCGCACAGGGCTTCTCTGGGGCCAACGTCCTGACTTTC	CASSVAAQGFSGANVLTF
TRBJ2-7	NA	NA	TRBV18	TGTGCCAGCTCACCACCGTCAGGGTCTGACGACGAGCAGTACTTC	CASSPPSGSDDEQYF
TRBJ2-6	TRBD1	NA	TRBV3-1	TGTGCCAGCAGCCAAGATCGGTATGGGGACAGCATCTCTGGGGCCAACGTCCTGACTTTC	CASSQDRYGDSISGANVLTF
TRBJ2-7	NA	NA	TRBV29-1	TGCAGCGTCGAGGGGGGAGCGGGATCCTACGAGCAGTACTTC	CSVEGGAGSYEQYF
TRBJ2-7	TRBD1	NA	TRBV15	TGTGCCACCAGCAGAGACAGGGGGTTCACCTACGAGCAGTACTTC	CATSRDRGFTYEQYF
TRBJ1-2	TRBD1	NA	TRBV11-2	TGTGCCGGCAGCGCCGGACAGGGCTCAGGGGGCTACACCTTC	CAGSAGQGSGGYTF
TRBJ1-6	TRBD1	NA	TRBV11-2	TGTGCCAGCAGCCCTATAGGGACAGCTTCACCCCTCCACTTT	CASSPIGTASPLHF
TRBJ2-7	TRBD1	NA	TRBV7-9	TGTGCCAGCAGCTTAAGGGGACAGGGGAGCGAGCAGTACTTC	CASSLRGQGSEQYF
TRBJ1-4	NA	NA	TRBV7-9	TGTGCCAGCAGCGAACAGGGTCGTCGGGAAAAACTGTTTTTT	CASSEQGRREKLFF
TRBJ2-1	TRBD1	few	TRBV12-3/TRBV12-4	TGTGCCAGCAGTTTATGGACAGGGGTTCTCAATGAGCAGTTCTTC	CASSLWTGVLNEQFF
TRBJ1-4	TRBD1	few	TRBV7-9	TGTGCCAGCAGCGCACCGGGACAGGGAATTGAAAAACTGTTTTTT	CASSAPGQGIEKLFF
TRBJ2-1	TRBD2	NA	TRBV10-3	TGTGCCATCAGTGTGGGCGGGAGGGGGGCCTCCTACAATGAGCAGTTCTTC	CAISVGGRGASYNEQFF
TRBJ2-3	TRBD2	NA	TRBV9	TGTGCCAGCAGCGTAGCTACACTAGCGGGAGGGCCTGTAGATACGCAGTATTTT	CASSVATLAGGPVDTQYF
TRBJ2-5	NA	NA	TRBV5-1	TGCGCCAGCAGCTTTGTTGACAGCCAAGAGACCCAGTACTTC	CASSFVDSQETQYF
TRBJ1-6	TRBD1	once	TRBV20-1	TGCAGTGCTAGAGATGGAAGGGACAGGGGCAATTCACCCCTCCACTTT	CSARDGRDRGNSPLHF
TRBJ1-2	TRBD1	many	TRBV6-6	TGTGCCAGCAGTCCCCCAGGGGGCTATGGCTACACCTTC	CASSPPGGYGYTF
TRBJ2-7	TRBD2	NA	TRBV15	TGTGCCACCAGCAGAGCCGTGTGGAGGGGCGGGAGCTCGTACGAGCAGTACTTC	CATSRAVWRGGSSYEQYF
TRBJ2-1	NA	NA	TRBV9	TGTGCCAGCAGCGCGGACTACCCCTACAATGAGCAGTTCTTC	CASSADYPYNEQFF
TRBJ2-3	NA	NA	TRBV9	TGTGCCAGCACCCTAAGGGGGGGTAGTACAGATACGCAGTATTTT	CASTLRGGSTDTQYF
TRBJ1-2	TRBD1	NA	TRBV27	TGTGCCAGCAGTCTGCACCGGGACAGGCACCTCTATGGCTACACCTTC	CASSLHRDRHLYGYTF
TRBJ2-7	NA	few	TRBV11-2	TGTGCCAGCAGACATGACGGCTACGAGCAGTACTTC	CASRHDGYEQYF
TRBJ2-1	NA	NA	TRBV20-1	TGCAGTGCCCGGCGGGCGAGCCTGGTTGAGCAGTTCTTC	CSARRASLVEQFF
TRBJ2-5	TRBD2	NA	TRBV5-1	TGCGCCAGCAGCTTGGTCCTAGCGGGCGGGGGTAATGAGCAGTACTTC	CASSLVLAGGGNEQYF
TRBJ1-1	NA	NA	TRBV29-1	TGCAGCGTTGCTTCCACGCTAAACACTGAAGCTTTCTTT	CSVASTLNTEAFF
TRBJ2-1	TRBD2	NA	TRBV6-2/TRBV6-3	TGTGCCAGCAGTTACTCGACATCGACTAGCGGGAGGGATAATGAGCAGTTCTTC	CASSYSTSTSGRDNEQFF
TRBJ1-2	NA	NA	TRBV10-1	TGCGCCAGCAGTGAGGAGGGCTTCTCGCATGGCTACACCTTC	CASSEEGFSHGYTF
TRBJ2-1	TRBD1	few	TRBV27	TGTGCCAGCAGTATCGGACAGGGGTTGGATGAGCAGTTCTTC	CASSIGQGLDEQFF
TRBJ1-4	NA	NA	TRBV9	TGTGCCAGCAGCTTCTCCGGGACAACTAATGAAAAACTGTTTTTT	CASSFSGTTNEKLFF
TRBJ2-1	TRBD2	NA	TRBV27	TGTGCCAGCAGTGCCCGGGACCTGGGACTAGCGGGAAGATACAATGAGCAGTTCTTC	CASSARDLGLAGRYNEQFF
TRBJ1-5	NA	NA	TRBV3-1	TGTGCCAGCAGCGAGGACAGTAGTAGCAATCAGCCCCAGCATTTT	CASSEDSSSNQPQHF
TRBJ2-3	TRBD2	few	TRBV10-3	TGTGCCATTTGGACTAGCGGCACAGATACGCAGTATTTT	CAIWTSGTDTQYF
TRBJ2-3	NA	NA	TRBV7-9	TGTGCCAGCACCCTTTCGAAAGCAGACAGCACAGATACGCAGTATTTT	CASTLSKADSTDTQYF
TRBJ2-7	NA	once	TRBV6-5	TGTGCCAGCAAAATCGGGGCTGGCGGGAACTACGAGCAGTACTTC	CASKIGAGGNYEQYF
TRBJ2-5	TRBD2	NA	TRBV25-1	TGTGCCAGCAGTGGGGGAGGGTTGATACGGCAGTACTTC	CASSGGGLIRQYF
TRBJ2-7	TRBD2	NA	TRBV28	TGTGCCAGCAGTTTTAATTGGTTTAGCGGGAGGTTGTACGAGCAGTACTTC	CASSFNWFSGRLYEQYF
TRBJ2-7	TRBD1	NA	TRBV7-9	TGTGCCAGCAGCTTAAAGGGAAACAGGGGGCGCGCCTCCTACGAGCAGTACTTC	CASSLKGNRGRASYEQYF
TRBJ2-7	NA	NA	TRBV6-5	TGTGCCAGCAGACTCAAAGGGGGAGGGGTCCCCTACGAGCAGTACTTC	CASRLKGGGVPYEQYF
TRBJ2-3	TRBD2	NA	TRBV4-1	TGCGCCAGCAGCCAAGTACTAGCGGGACTAAGCACAGATACGCAGTATTTT	CASSQVLAGLSTDTQYF
TRBJ2-1	NA	NA	TRBV12-3/TRBV12-4	TGTGCCAGCAGGTACAGCCCTGGGGCATTGAATGAGCAGTTCTTC	CASRYSPGALNEQFF
TRBJ1-5	NA	NA	TRBV12-3/TRBV12-4	TGTGCCAGCAGTCACCAGGGGTCCTATCAGCCCCAGCATTTT	CASSHQGSYQPQHF
TRBJ2-2	TRBD2	NA	TRBV7-2	TGTGCCAGCAGCTTAGCACTAGCGGGAGGGGCGAGCACCGGGGAGCTGTTTTTT	CASSLALAGGASTGELFF
TRBJ2-2	NA	NA	TRBV6-5	TGTGCCAGCAGTTACACGCAGATTACCGGGGAGCTGTTTTTT	CASSYTQITGELFF
TRBJ2-3	NA	few	TRBV3-1	TGTGCCAGCAGCCAAGGTTCCGGTTTTAGCACAGATACGCAGTATTTT	CASSQGSGFSTDTQYF
TRBJ2-1	TRBD2	NA	TRBV20-1	TGCAGTGCTAGATTCCCGAGAGCGGGATCGAACAATGAGCAGTTCTTC	CSARFPRAGSNNEQFF
TRBJ2-5	TRBD2	NA	TRBV12-3/TRBV12-4	TGTGCCAGCAGCGTCGGACTAGCGACCAATGAGCAGTACTTC	CASSVGLATNEQYF
TRBJ2-5	NA	few	TRBV9	TGTGCCAGCAGCGCCGGGGTTGGGACGCTGGGAGAGACCCAGTACTTC	CASSAGVGTLGETQYF
TRBJ2-1	NA	NA	TRBV29-1	TGCAGCGGGCGGGATCGTGAGCAGTTCTTC	CSGRDREQFF
TRBJ2-1	TRBD2	NA	TRBV10-3	TGTGCCATCAGTGAGTCGTTGGCTAGCGGGTTAGGGGGTGGCAATGAGCAGTTCTTC	CAISESLASGLGGGNEQFF
TRBJ2-5	TRBD1	NA	TRBV11-2	TGTGCCAGCAGCAAGAAAACGACAGGGCTGGGGGAGACCCAGTACTTC	CASSKKTTGLGETQYF
TRBJ2-7	TRBD1	NA	TRBV12-3/TRBV12-4	TGTGCCAGCAGTCCTCGACAGGGGATACACGAGCAGTACTTC	CASSPRQGIHEQYF
TRBJ2-5	NA	NA	TRBV12-3/TRBV12-4	TGTGCCAGCAGTCCTATAAGGACTCCAGGTGGGGAGCAGTACTTC	CASSPIRTPGGEQYF
TRBJ1-1	NA	NA	TRBV29-1	TGCAGCGCCTTTGGACTGGTGAACACTGAAGCTTTCTTT	CSAFGLVNTEAFF
TRBJ2-7	NA	NA	TRBV18	TGTGCCAGCTCACCACAGGGGACCTATAACGAGCAGTACTTC	CASSPQGTYNEQYF
TRBJ1-5	TRBD1	once	TRBV6-1	TGTGCCAGCGACAGGGGATGGGAGCCCCAGCATTTT	CASDRGWEPQHF
TRBJ2-3	NA	NA	TRBV2	TGTGCCAGCAGCCTCCAGGAGGCATCTAGCACAGATACGCAGTATTTT	CASSLQEASSTDTQYF
TRBJ2-3	NA	NA	TRBV20-1	TGCAGTGCTAGAGCTCCAGCGGGCCTCACAGATACGCAGTATTTT	CSARAPAGLTDTQYF
TRBJ2-3	NA	NA	TRBV5-5	TGTGCCAGCAGCCACCCGACCGGGGATACGCAGTATTTT	CASSHPTGDTQYF